What follows is one TCR beta chain and its context. CDR3 length: 16 amino acids. V lost 0 bases and J lost 2, with 9 bases in between. From germline, CDR1 is SGDLS and CDR2 YYNGEE. This sample is drawn from a study of blood T cell repertoires in COVID-19. The overall study: The United States, Italy and Spain were the sources of the acute and convalescent COVID-19 samples. PBMCs, B-cell-depleted T cells, or T cells provided the cDNA or gDNA that made up the material.

The protocol was immunoSEQ multiplex PCR, while the TCRdb copy is restricted to in-frame clones and leaves out a portion. Among about 300,000 clones, 83% were seen once, and the ten largest hold 8% to 9.5%. The rearrangement uses TRBV9 and TRBJ2-6; D possibly corresponds to TRBD2 (6 bases). Sample: peripheral blood. This TCR came from a woman aged 50 to 65 who had recovered from COVID-19. The CDR3 sequence: CASSVVGGAGANVLTF. CDR3 sequence (DNA): TGTGCCAGCAGCGTAGTGGGCGGGGCTGGGGCCAACGTCCTGACTTTC.